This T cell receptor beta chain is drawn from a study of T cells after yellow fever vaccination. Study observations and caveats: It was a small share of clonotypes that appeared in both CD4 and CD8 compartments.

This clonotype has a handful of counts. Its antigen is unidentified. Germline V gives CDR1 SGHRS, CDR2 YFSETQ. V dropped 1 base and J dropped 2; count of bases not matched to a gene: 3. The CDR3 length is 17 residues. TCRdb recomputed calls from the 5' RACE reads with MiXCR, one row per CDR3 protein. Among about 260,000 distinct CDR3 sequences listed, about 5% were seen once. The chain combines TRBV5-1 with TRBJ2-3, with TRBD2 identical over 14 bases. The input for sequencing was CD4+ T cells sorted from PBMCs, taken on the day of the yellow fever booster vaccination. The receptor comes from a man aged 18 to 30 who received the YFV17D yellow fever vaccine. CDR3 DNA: TGCGCCAGCAGCTTGACGACTAGCGGGGGGGCCACAGATACGCAGTATTTT. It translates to CASSLTTSGGATDTQYF.